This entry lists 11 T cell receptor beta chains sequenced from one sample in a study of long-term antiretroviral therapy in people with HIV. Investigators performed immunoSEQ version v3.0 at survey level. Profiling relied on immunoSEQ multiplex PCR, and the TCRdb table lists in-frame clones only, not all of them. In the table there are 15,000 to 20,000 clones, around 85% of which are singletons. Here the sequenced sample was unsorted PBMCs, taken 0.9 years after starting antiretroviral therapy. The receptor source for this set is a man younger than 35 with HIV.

CDR3 loop: CASSHTLLRDPMGGYTF. CDR3 DNA sequence: TGTGCCAGCAGCCACACCCTACTACGGGACCCCATGGGAGGCTACACCTTC. V usage is TRBV11-2 and J usage is TRBJ1-2; D might be TRBD1 (5 bases). Germline V gene data show CDR1 as SGHAT and CDR2 as FQNNGV. The germline V and J ends were trimmed by 5 bases and 8 bases, with 27 bases remaining between them. There are 17 residues in the CDR3.

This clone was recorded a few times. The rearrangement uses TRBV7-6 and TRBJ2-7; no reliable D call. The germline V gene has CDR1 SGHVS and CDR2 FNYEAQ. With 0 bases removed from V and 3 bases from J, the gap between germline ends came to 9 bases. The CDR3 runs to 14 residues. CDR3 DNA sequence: TGTGCCAGCAGCTTAGCCGATACTGACTACGAGCAGTACTTC. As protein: CASSLADTDYEQYF.

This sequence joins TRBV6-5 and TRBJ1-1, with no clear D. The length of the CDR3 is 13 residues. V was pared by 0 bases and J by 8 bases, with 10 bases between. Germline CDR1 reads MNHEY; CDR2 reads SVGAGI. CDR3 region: CASSYSMWSEAFF. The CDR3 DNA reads TGTGCCAGCAGTTACTCGATGTGGTCAGAAGCTTTCTTT.

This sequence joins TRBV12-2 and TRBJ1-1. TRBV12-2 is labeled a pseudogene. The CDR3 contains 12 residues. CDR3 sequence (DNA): TGTGCAAGTCGCTCCCTGTACGCTGAAGCTTTCTTT. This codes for CASRSLYAEAFF.

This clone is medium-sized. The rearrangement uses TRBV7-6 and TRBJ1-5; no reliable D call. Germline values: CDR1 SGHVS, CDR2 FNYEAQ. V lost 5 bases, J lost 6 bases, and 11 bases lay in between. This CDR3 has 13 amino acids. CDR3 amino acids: CASSAGGSQPQHF. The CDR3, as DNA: TGTGCCAGCAGCGCGGGAGGGAGTCAGCCCCAGCATTTT. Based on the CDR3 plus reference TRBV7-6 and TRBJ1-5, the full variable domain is GAGVSQSPRYKVTKRGQDVALRCDPISGHVSLYWYRQALGQGPEFLTYFNYEAQQDKSGLPNDRFSAERPEGSISTLTIQRTEQRDSAMYRCASSAGGSQPQHFGDGTRLSIL.

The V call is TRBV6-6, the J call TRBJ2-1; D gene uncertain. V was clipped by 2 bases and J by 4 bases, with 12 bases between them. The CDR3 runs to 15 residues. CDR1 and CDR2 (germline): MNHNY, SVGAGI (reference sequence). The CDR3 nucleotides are TGTGCCAGCAGTTACCTCAGCCTGAGTTACAATGAGCAGTTCTTC. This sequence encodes CASSYLSLSYNEQFF.

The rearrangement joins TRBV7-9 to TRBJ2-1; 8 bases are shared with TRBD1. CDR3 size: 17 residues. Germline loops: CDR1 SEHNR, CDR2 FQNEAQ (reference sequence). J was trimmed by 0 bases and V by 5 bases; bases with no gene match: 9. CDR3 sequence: CASSTRHTGGSYNEQFF. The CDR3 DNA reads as TGTGCCAGCAGCACACGTCACACAGGGGGCTCCTACAATGAGCAGTTCTTC.

CDR3 in amino acids: CASSDDLLLELFF. For the CDR3, the DNA is TGTGCCAGCAGTGACGACCTCCTTTTGGAGCTGTTTTTT. The V call is TRBV25-1, the J call TRBJ2-2; no clear D gene. Deletions cut 3 bases from V and 10 bases from J, with 12 bases between. CDR1 is MGHDK and CDR2 is SYGVNS in the germline V gene. This CDR3 has 13 residues.

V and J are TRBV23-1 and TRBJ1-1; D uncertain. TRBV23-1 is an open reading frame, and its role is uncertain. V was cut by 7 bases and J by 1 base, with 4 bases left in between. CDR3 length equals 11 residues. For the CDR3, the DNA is TGCGCCAGCATTCAGAACACTGAAGCTTTCTTT. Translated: CASIQNTEAFF.

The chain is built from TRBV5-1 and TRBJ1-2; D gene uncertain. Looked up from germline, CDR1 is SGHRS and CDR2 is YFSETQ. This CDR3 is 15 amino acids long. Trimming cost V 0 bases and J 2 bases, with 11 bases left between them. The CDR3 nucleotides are TGCGCCAGCAGCTTGGTTTCGGAGGGAAACTATGGCTACACCTTC. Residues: CASSLVSEGNYGYTF.

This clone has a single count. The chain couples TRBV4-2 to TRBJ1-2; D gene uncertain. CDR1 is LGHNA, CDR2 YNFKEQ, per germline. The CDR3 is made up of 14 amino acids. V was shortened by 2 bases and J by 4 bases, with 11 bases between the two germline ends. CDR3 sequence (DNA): TGTGCCAGCAGCCAACGGGGAAGTCTCTATGGCTACACCTTC. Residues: CASSQRGSLYGYTF.